The 18 T cell receptor beta chains presented below share a single source sample, sequenced in a study of T cell responses to AZD1222 COVID-19 vaccine (dated by TCRdb to the early 2020s). In the paper's terms, the time point label means: baseline before first vaccination. Libraries were made using the immunoSEQ multiplex PCR assay. TCRdb stores this immuneACCESS table with in-frame sequences only. Part of the clones is absent; in the studies checked, under half of the shortfall reflects unresolved V genes, and no reason is known for the rest. The sample yields roughly 100,000 clones; 85% to 90% were counted once. The ten most abundant clones make up approximately 5% of the sample. The input for sequencing was peripheral blood, taken on day 0 of AZD1222 vaccination. These receptors were collected from an adult in good health.

This clone was seen once. The rearrangement links TRBV6-4 to TRBJ1-5; no firm D call. V lost 0 bases to trimming and J lost 3 bases, with 6 bases between them. Germline V CDR1 and CDR2: MRHNA, SNTAGT. The length of the CDR3 is 14 residues. The CDR3 loop is CASSDSHNNQPQHF. Here the CDR3 DNA reads TGTGCCAGCAGTGACTCACACAACAATCAGCCCCAGCATTTT.

This clone showed up just once. The V and J genes are TRBV4-3 and TRBJ1-2; no firm D call. Trimming removed 0 bases from V and 5 bases from J, with 16 bases in between. CDR3 length: 16 residues. CDR1 LGHNA and CDR2 YSLEER come from the germline V gene. The CDR3 loop is CASSQEGRSLEYGYTF. CDR3 coding DNA: TGCGCCAGCAGCCAAGAGGGGAGGTCTTTAGAATATGGCTACACCTTC.

This rearrangement joins TRBV6-2 or TRBV6-3 to TRBJ2-1, with TRBD2 matching 9 bases. Germline-derived CDR1 and CDR2 are MNHEY and SVGEGT. The CDR3 sequence is 15 residues long. V lost 7 bases to trimming and J lost 7 bases; unmatched junction nucleotides: 11. This CDR3 is CASIPGLAGYNEQFF. The DNA of the CDR3 is TGTGCCAGCATCCCCGGGCTAGCGGGATATAATGAGCAGTTCTTC.

Only one count was recorded for this clone. The V call is TRBV7-2, the J call TRBJ2-2; a weak D match, TRBD2 (5 bases). Trimming stripped 0 bases from V and 0 bases from J, with 5 bases between. The CDR3 length is 15 residues. The V gene's germline CDR1 is SGHTA and CDR2 FQGNSA. The CDR3 nucleotides read TGTGCCAGCAGCTTAGCGGGAGCGAACACCGGGGAGCTGTTTTTT. Protein: CASSLAGANTGELFF.

CDR3 sequence: CASSPAGTGNQETQYF. As DNA, the CDR3 is TGTGCCAGCAGTCCAGCAGGGACAGGGAACCAAGAGACCCAGTACTTC. The chain is built from TRBV6-2 or TRBV6-3 and TRBJ2-5, with 9 bases matching TRBD1. V was pared by 5 bases and J by 0 bases, with 7 bases of the junction left unmatched. Germline V gene sequence: CDR1 MNHEY, CDR2 SVGEGT. This CDR3 spans 16 amino acids.

The DNA of the CDR3 is TGTGCCAGCAGTGAAAAGGTAGACGGATATGGCTACACCTTC. It is translated as CASSEKVDGYGYTF. The rearrangement uses TRBV6-1 and TRBJ1-2; D uncertain. CDR1 and CDR2 from the germline V gene are MNHNS and SASEGT. V shed 2 bases and J shed 5 bases, with 12 bases lying between them. The CDR3 contains 14 residues.

CDR3 DNA: TGTGCCAGCAGTTGGTCTAGCGGGTTTTCCTACGAGCAGTACTTC. Residues: CASSWSSGFSYEQYF. This chain links TRBV6-9 with TRBJ2-7; TRBD2 aligns across 8 bases. V dropped 4 bases and J dropped 1; count of bases not matched to a gene: 6. The CDR3 length is 15 residues. Germline CDR1 MNHGY, CDR2 SVAAGI.

The V gene is TRBV29-1, the J gene TRBJ1-2, with TRBD1 matching 9 bases. CDR1 is SQVTM, CDR2 ANQGSEA, per germline. CDR3 length equals 13 residues. V lost 2 bases to trimming and J lost 6 bases; unmatched junction nucleotides: 4. The CDR3 coding sequence is TGCAGCGTTGAAACACAGGGGGCAAATGGCTACACCTTC. Protein sequence: CSVETQGANGYTF. The full variable domain, its missing parts supplied by reference TRBV29-1 and TRBJ1-2, is SAVISQKPSRDICQRGTSLTIQCQVDSQVTMMFWYRQQPGQSLTLIATANQGSEATYESGFVIDKFPISRPNLTFSTLTVSNMSPEDSSIYLCSVETQGANGYTFGSGTRLTVV.

This clone was detected a few times. The chain links TRBV5-6 to TRBJ1-5, with D hard to call. This CDR3 has 14 residues. V was shortened by 6 bases and J by 2 bases, with 12 bases between the two germline ends. Germline V gene sequence: CDR1 SGHDT, CDR2 YYEEEE. CDR3 nucleotide sequence: TGTGCCAGCACTGTCCGGGCCGGCAATCAGCCCCAGCATTTT. Encoded protein: CASTVRAGNQPQHF.

The chain recombines TRBV30 with TRBJ1-1; no firm D call. V was clipped by 0 bases and J by 4 bases, with 9 bases between them. Germline CDR1 reads GTSNPN; CDR2 reads SVGIG (reference sequence). CDR3 length: 13 residues. This CDR3 reads CAWSVGGFTEAFF. CDR3 in DNA: TGTGCCTGGAGTGTTGGTGGGTTCACTGAAGCTTTCTTT. Full variable domain (missing parts from reference TRBV30 and TRBJ1-1): SQTIHQWPATLVQPVGSPLSLECTVEGTSNPNLYWYRQAAGRGLQLLFYSVGIGQISSEVPQNLSASRPQDRQFILSSKKLLLSDSGFYLCAWSVGGFTEAFFGQGTRLTVV.

The gene calls are TRBV12-5 and TRBJ2-5; 10 positions match TRBD1. Looked up from germline, CDR1 is LGHNT and CDR2 is FRNRAP. The CDR3 extends over 14 amino acids. J was trimmed by 5 bases and V by 5 bases; bases with no gene match: 5. The DNA of the CDR3 is TGTGCTAGTGGTAAAGGGACAGGGGATGAGACCCAGTACTTC. Translation gives CASGKGTGDETQYF. Combining the CDR3 with reference TRBV12-5 and TRBJ2-5 gives the whole variable domain DARVTQTPRHKVTEMGQEVTMRCQPILGHNTVFWYRQTMMQGLELLAYFRNRAPLDDSGMPKDRFSAEMPDATLATLKIQPSEPRDSAVYFCASGKGTGDETQYFGPGTRLLVL.

This clone turned up a few times. This chain joins TRBV6-2 or TRBV6-3 and TRBJ1-1; maybe TRBD1 (6 bases). Germline loops: CDR1 MNHEY, CDR2 SVGEGT. Trimming removed 2 bases at V and 1 base at J, with 8 bases between. This CDR3 comprises 14 residues. Written as DNA, the CDR3 is TGTGCCAGCAGTTACGCAGGGGCGAACACTGAAGCTTTCTTT. Encoded protein: CASSYAGANTEAFF.

The gene calls are TRBV10-3 and TRBJ2-6; D may be TRBD2 (5 bases). V was trimmed by 4 bases and J by 3 bases, leaving 7 bases between them. The CDR3 contains 14 residues. From germline, CDR1 is ENHRY and CDR2 SYGVKD. In DNA, the CDR3 is TGTGCCATCAGTGGGAGGAGTGGGGCCAACGTCCTGACTTTC. Translated: CAISGRSGANVLTF.

This chain links TRBV9 with TRBJ1-1; D is uncertain. The CDR3 covers 12 residues. V was shortened by 0 bases and J by 7 bases, with 7 bases between the two germline ends. CDR1 and CDR2 (germline): SGDLS, YYNGEE. This CDR3 reads CASSVEAGEAFF. In nucleotides, the CDR3 is TGTGCCAGCAGCGTAGAAGCAGGTGAAGCTTTCTTT.

This chain connects TRBV28 to TRBJ1-1, with D uncertain. The CDR3 is 14 residues long. Trimming removed 6 bases at V and 3 bases at J, with 14 bases between. Per the germline V gene, CDR1 is MDHEN and CDR2 is SYDVKM. The CDR3 DNA follows: TGTGCCAGCAGAAGGTCGATCGGTTACACTGAAGCTTTCTTT. This encodes CASRRSIGYTEAFF.

The J gene is TRBJ2-7, the V gene TRBV19; D may be TRBD2 (5 bases). The V end lost 5 bases, the J end lost 6 bases, and 11 bases lay between the germline ends. Per germline, CDR1 LNHDA and CDR2 SQIVND (reference sequence). CDR3 length: 12 amino acids. The CDR3, as DNA: TGTGCCAGTAGTCCCTCCCGGGGCGAGCAGTACTTC. Amino acid sequence: CASSPSRGEQYF.

This clone was observed once. The CDR3, as DNA: TGTGCCAGCAGTTACCGCAGGCGGGAAGGGTACGAGCAGTACTTC. This codes for CASSYRRREGYEQYF. The V gene is TRBV6-5, the J gene TRBJ2-7, with D possibly TRBD2 on 6 matching bases. V shed 2 bases and J shed 4 bases, with 15 bases lying between them. The CDR3 sequence is 15 residues long. From germline, CDR1 is MNHEY and CDR2 SVGAGI.

J is TRBJ2-7 and V is TRBV6-6, with TRBD1 matching 7 bases. Germline loops: CDR1 MNHNY, CDR2 SVGAGI (reference sequence). J was trimmed by 5 bases and V by 5 bases; bases with no gene match: 6. This CDR3 contains 13 residues. The CDR3 coding sequence is TGTGCCAGCAGTAAGACAGGGTCCCACGAGCAGTACTTC. It encodes CASSKTGSHEQYF.